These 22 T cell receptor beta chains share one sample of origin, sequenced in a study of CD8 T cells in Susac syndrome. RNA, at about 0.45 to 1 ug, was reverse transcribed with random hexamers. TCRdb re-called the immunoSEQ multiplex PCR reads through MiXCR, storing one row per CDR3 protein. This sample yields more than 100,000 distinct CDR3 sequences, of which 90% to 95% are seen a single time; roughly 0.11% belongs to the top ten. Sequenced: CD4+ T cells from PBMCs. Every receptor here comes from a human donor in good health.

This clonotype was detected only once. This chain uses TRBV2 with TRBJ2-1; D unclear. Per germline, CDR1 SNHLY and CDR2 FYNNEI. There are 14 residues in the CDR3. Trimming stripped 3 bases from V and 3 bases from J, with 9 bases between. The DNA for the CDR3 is TGTGCCAGCAGTGATTGGACGGGCTACAATGAGCAGTTCTTC. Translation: CASSDWTGYNEQFF.

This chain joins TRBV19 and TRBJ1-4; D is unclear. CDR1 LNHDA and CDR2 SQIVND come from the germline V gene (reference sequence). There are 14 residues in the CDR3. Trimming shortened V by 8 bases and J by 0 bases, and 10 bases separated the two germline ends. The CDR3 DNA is TGTGCCAGTCAACGGATTGCAACTAATGAAAAACTGTTTTTT. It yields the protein CASQRIATNEKLFF.

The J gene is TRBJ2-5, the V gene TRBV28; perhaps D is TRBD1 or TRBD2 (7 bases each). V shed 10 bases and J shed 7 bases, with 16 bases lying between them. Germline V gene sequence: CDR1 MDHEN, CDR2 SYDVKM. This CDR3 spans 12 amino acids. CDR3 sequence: CATRQGGGTQYF. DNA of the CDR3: TGTGCCACCCGACAGGGAGGGGGGACCCAGTACTTC.

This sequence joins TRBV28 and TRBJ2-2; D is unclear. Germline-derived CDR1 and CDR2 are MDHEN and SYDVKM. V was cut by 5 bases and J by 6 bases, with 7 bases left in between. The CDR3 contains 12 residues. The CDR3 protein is CASSPPAGELFF. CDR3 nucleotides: TGTGCCAGCAGTCCCCCCGCCGGGGAGCTGTTTTTT. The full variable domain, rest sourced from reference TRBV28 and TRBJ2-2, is DVKVTQSSRYLVKRTGEKVFLECVQDMDHENMFWYRQDPGLGLRLIYFSYDVKMKEKGDIPEGYSVSREKKERFSLILESASTNQTSMYLCASSPPAGELFFGEGSRLTVL.

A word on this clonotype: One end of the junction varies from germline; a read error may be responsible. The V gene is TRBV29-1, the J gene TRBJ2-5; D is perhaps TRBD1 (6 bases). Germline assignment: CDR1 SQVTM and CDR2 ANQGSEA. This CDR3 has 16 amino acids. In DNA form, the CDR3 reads TGCAGCGTTGAAGGGGCAGGGGTCAACCTAAGAGAGGCCCAGTACTTC. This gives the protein CSVEGAGVNLREAQYF.

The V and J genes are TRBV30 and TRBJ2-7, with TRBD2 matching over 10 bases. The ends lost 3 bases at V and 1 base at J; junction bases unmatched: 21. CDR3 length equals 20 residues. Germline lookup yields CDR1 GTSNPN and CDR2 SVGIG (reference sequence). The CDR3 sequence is CAWRPPSGSLSMILSYEQYF. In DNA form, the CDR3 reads TGTGCCTGGAGACCCCCTAGCGGGAGCTTATCAATGATCCTATCCTACGAGCAGTACTTC.

The CDR3 DNA follows: TGCAGTGCCCGACGGGGGTCCGATCAGCCCCAGCATTTT. This codes for CSARRGSDQPQHF. V and J are TRBV20-1 and TRBJ1-5; tentatively, D is TRBD1 (5 bases). There are 13 residues in the CDR3. Deletions cut 6 bases from V and 5 bases from J, with 14 bases between. CDR1 DFQATT and CDR2 SNEGSKA come from the germline V gene (reference sequence).

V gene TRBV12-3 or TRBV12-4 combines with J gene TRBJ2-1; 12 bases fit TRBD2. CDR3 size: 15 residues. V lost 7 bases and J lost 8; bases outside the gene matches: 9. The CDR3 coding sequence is TGTGCCAGCACCCTGACTAGCGGGAGAACTGATGAGCAGTTCTTC. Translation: CASTLTSGRTDEQFF.

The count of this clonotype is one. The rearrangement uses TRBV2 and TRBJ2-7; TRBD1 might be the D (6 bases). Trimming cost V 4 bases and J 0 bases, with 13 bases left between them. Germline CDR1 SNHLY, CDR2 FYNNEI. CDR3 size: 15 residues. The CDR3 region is CASSGRQESSYEQYF. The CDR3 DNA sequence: TGTGCCAGCAGTGGACGACAGGAGAGCTCCTACGAGCAGTACTTC.

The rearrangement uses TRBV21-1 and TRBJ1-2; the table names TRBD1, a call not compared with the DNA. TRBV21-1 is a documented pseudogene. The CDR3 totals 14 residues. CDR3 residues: CASSPYRGTRGYTF. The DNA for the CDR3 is TGTGCCAGCAGCCCGTACAGGGGTACTCGCGGCTACACCTTC.

This CDR3 is CASSPGLNNEQFF. The CDR3 DNA follows: TGTGCCAGCTCACCGGGACTTAACAATGAGCAGTTCTTC. This chain connects TRBV18 to TRBJ2-1; D may be TRBD2 (6 bases). The CDR3 length is 13 residues. Germline V gene data show CDR1 as KGHSH and CDR2 as LQKENI. V was pared by 3 bases and J by 5 bases, with 8 bases between.

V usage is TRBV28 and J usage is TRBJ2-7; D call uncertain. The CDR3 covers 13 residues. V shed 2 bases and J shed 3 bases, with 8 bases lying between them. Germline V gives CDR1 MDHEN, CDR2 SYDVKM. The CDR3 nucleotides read TGTGCCAGCAGTTTACCCCCAATCTACGAGCAGTACTTC. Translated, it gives CASSLPPIYEQYF. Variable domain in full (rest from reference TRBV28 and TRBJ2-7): DVKVTQSSRYLVKRTGEKVFLECVQDMDHENMFWYRQDPGLGLRLIYFSYDVKMKEKGDIPEGYSVSREKKERFSLILESASTNQTSMYLCASSLPPIYEQYFGPGTRLTVT.

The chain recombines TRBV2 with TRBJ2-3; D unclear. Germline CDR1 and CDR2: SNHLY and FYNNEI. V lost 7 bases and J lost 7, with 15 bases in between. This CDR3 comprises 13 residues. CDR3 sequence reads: CASNSAGIHTQYF. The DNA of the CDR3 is TGTGCCAGCAACTCGGCAGGAATCCATACGCAGTATTTT.

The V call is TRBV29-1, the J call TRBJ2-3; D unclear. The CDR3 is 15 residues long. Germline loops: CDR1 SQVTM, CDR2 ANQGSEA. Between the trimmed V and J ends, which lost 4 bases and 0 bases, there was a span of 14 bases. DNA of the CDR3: TGCAGCGTTGTTCCGGATCCCACTAGCACAGATACGCAGTATTTT. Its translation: CSVVPDPTSTDTQYF.

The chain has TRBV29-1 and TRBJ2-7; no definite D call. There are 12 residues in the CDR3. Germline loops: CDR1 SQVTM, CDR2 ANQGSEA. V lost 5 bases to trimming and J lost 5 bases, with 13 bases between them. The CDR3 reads CSVSWSRDEQYF. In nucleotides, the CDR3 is TGCAGCGTTTCATGGTCTCGCGACGAGCAGTACTTC.

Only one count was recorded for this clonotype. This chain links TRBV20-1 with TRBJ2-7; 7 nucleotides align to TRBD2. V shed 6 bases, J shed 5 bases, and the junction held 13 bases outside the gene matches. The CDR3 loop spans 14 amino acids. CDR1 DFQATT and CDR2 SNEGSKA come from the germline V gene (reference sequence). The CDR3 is CSAHRGLEVDEQYF. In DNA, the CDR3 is TGCAGTGCCCATCGAGGACTAGAAGTGGACGAGCAGTACTTC.

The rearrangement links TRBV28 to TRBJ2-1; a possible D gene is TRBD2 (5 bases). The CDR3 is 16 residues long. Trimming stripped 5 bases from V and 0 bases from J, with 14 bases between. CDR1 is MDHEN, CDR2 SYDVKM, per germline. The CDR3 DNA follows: TGTGCCAGCAGTGACCCCAGAGGGATCTCCTACAATGAGCAGTTCTTC. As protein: CASSDPRGISYNEQFF.

The CDR3 DNA sequence: TGTGCCAGCAGTTCCCCGGGCCCTAGCGGGGGCTCCTACGAGCAGTACTTC. Translation gives CASSSPGPSGGSYEQYF. This chain connects TRBV27 to TRBJ2-7; 10 bases match TRBD2. The J segment lost 0 bases and the V segment lost 4 bases, leaving 9 bases of the junction unmatched. The CDR3 loop spans 17 amino acids. Germline CDR1 reads MNHEY; CDR2 reads SMNVEV (reference sequence).

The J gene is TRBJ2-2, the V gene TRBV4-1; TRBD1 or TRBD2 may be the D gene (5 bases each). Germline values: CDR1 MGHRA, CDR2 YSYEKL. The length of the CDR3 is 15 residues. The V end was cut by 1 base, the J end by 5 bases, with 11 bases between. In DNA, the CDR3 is TGCGCCAGCAGCCAAGCCGGGGCGGAGACCGGGGAGCTGTTTTTT. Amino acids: CASSQAGAETGELFF.

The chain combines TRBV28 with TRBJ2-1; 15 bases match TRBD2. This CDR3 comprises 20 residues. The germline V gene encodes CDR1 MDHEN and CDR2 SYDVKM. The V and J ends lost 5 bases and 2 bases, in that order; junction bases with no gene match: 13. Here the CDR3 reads CASSPRTSGRASFPYNEQFF. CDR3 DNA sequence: TGTGCCAGCAGTCCCAGGACTAGCGGGAGGGCCTCGTTCCCCTACAATGAGCAGTTCTTC.

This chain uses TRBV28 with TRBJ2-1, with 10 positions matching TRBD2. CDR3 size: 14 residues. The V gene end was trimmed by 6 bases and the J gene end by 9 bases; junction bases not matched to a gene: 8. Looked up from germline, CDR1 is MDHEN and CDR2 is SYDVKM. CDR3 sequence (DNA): TGTGCCAGCAGGCCCGGGGTAGCGGGAGGTGAGCAGTTCTTC. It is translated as CASRPGVAGGEQFF. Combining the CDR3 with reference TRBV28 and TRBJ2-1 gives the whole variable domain DVKVTQSSRYLVKRTGEKVFLECVQDMDHENMFWYRQDPGLGLRLIYFSYDVKMKEKGDIPEGYSVSREKKERFSLILESASTNQTSMYLCASRPGVAGGEQFFGPGTRLTVL.

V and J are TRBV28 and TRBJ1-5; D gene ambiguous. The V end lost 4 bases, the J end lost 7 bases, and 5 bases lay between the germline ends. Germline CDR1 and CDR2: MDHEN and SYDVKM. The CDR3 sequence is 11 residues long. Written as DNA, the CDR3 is TGTGCCAGCAGTTCCTACCAGCCCCAGCATTTT. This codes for CASSSYQPQHF.